The clone carrying this T cell receptor beta chain was seen a handful of times. Germline V gene sequence: CDR1 SQVTM, CDR2 ANQGSEA. The CDR3 spans 11 residues. V lost 4 bases and J lost 3, with 6 bases in between. This sample is part of a study of patients and donors after allogeneic stem cell transplantation. TCRdb called the RT-PCR reads again in MiXCR, with one record for every CDR3 protein. In the table there are hundreds of thousands of distinct CDR3 sequences, roughly 16% of which are singletons. Input material: blood, either unsorted or a sorted T cell fraction (not recorded which). The clonotype comes from a human donor who was either an allogeneic HSCT recipient or a stem cell or donor lymphocyte infusion donor (not recorded which). It is not recorded whose cells these are; they may come from a transplant donor. The chain employs TRBV29-1 and TRBJ1-2; D gene uncertain. DNA of the CDR3: TGCAGCGTTGTATCTGACTATGGCTACACCTTC. Its translation: CSVVSDYGYTF.